This T cell receptor (beta chain) is drawn from a study of control samples from healthy donors and cancer patients. This CDR3 is 13 amino acids long. V shed 1 base and J shed 8 bases, with 9 bases lying between them. Only in-frame clones appear in the TCRdb table, and some are missing; sequencing was by immunoSEQ multiplex PCR. The sample has around 93,000 clones, 88% seen once. The V call is TRBV12-3 or TRBV12-4, the J call TRBJ2-1; D not certain. Sequencing was done on a sample of blood. The sequence came from a man aged 30 to 39 in good health. The CDR3 DNA is TGTGCCAGCAGTTTAGGGGCGTCGGATGAGCAGTTCTTC. Translated, it gives CASSLGASDEQFF.